The source of this TCR beta chain is a study of T cell clonality in common variable immunodeficiency. Study conclusions and caveats: Common variable immunodeficiency TCR beta sequences reportedly had fewer deletions and N-nucleotide insertions. CVID subjects showed higher TCRbeta clonality than healthy controls.

The sample holds a few counts of this clone. Its cognate antigen is unknown. The read is 3 residues too short to cover the CDR3 end, so that end is filled in from the germline J gene. Method: immunoSEQ multiplex PCR; TCRdb's copy keeps in-frame clones and lacks some. The sample is made up of some 42,000 clones, none counted only once. CVID subjects were neither ill nor on immunomodulatory or immunosuppressive medication at sampling. The CDR3 is 17 amino acids. Germline values: CDR1 LNHDA, CDR2 SQIVND (reference sequence). Trimming stripped 5 bases from V and 5 bases from J, with 21 bases between. This receptor was taken from a human donor with common variable immunodeficiency. Input material: peripheral blood mononuclear cells. The chain links TRBV19 to TRBJ2-2, with a weak D call TRBD1 (6 bases). CDR3 loop: CASSPRWTVSVTGELFF. The sequenced CDR3 bases are TGTGCCAGTAGTCCTCGTTGGACAGTATCGGTAACCGGGGAG.